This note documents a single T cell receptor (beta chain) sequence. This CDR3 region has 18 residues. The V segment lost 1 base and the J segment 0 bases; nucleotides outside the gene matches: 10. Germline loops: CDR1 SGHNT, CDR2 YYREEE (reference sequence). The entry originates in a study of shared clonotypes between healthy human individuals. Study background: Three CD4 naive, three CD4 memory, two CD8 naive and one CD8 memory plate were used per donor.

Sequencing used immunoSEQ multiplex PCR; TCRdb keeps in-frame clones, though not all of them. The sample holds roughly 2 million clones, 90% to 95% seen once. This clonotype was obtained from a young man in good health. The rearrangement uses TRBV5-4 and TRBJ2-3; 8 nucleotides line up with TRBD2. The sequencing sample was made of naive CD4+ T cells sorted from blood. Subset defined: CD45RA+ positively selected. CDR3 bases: TGTGCCAGCAGCTTGTCTGGCGGGGGGATTCCTAGCACAGATACGCAGTATTTT. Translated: CASSLSGGGIPSTDTQYF.